This T cell receptor beta chain was observed in a study of blood T cell repertoires in COVID-19. Study in general: COVID-19 samples, acute and convalescent, were from the United States, Italy and Spain. The analysed material was cDNA or gDNA that came from T cells, B-cell-depleted T cells, or PBMCs.

This clone was detected only once. The CDR3 extends over 13 amino acids. CDR1 and CDR2 (germline): SGHNT, YYREEE (reference sequence). V was pared by 0 bases and J by 7 bases, with 7 bases between. In the source study's methods: Using reference gene primer amplification, nucleated cell counts were estimated. The repertoire was sequenced with immunoSEQ multiplex PCR; TCRdb's copy has only in-frame clones and lacks some. That table supplies the V and J calls and clone size; D and trimming were determined from the DNA. This table holds more than 95,000 clones, approximately 80% found once. The clonotype was recovered from a woman in her 70s with acute or convalescent COVID-19. Sequencing was performed on peripheral blood. This rearrangement joins TRBV5-4 to TRBJ1-4; no reliable D call. The chain's CDR3 is CASSLDISEKLFF. The CDR3 DNA reads as TGTGCCAGCAGCTTGGATATTTCTGAAAAACTGTTTTTT.